These T cell receptor beta chains were read from a single sample in a study of post-analysis software for immune sequencing data. TCRdb re-called the PCR reads through MiXCR, storing one row per CDR3 protein. The sample contains roughly 800,000 distinct CDR3 sequences, roughly 27% of which appear only once. Material for sequencing was blood. The receptors stem from a girl under 18 with multiple sclerosis. CDR3s include the opening cysteine and the closing phenylalanine or tryptophan. A D gene is named only where the DNA matches it firmly. Size is omitted from some rows. Given values are once, few, many or a class for expanded clones.

clone size	J gene	D gene	V gene	CDR3 protein	CDR3 DNA
-	TRBJ2-2	TRBD1	TRBV24-1	CATSGGGGTGELFF	TGTGCCACCAGTGGAGGGGGCGGCACCGGGGAGCTGTTTTTT
-	TRBJ2-7	-	TRBV20-1	CSARDLKNEQYF	TGCAGTGCTAGAGATCTTAAGAACGAGCAGTACTTC
-	TRBJ1-2	-	TRBV5-1	CASSPSGAGYTF	TGCGCCAGCAGCCCCAGTGGGGCCGGCTACACCTTC
few	TRBJ2-1	-	TRBV24-1	CATSDVGSGTYNEQFF	TGTGCCACCAGTGATGTCGGCAGCGGCACCTACAATGAGCAGTTCTTC
-	TRBJ1-2	-	TRBV29-1	CSVVGGSGYTF	TGCAGCGTTGTGGGGGGATCCGGCTACACCTTC
few	TRBJ2-5	TRBD1	TRBV18	CASSPTGGERTQYF	TGTGCCAGCTCACCAACAGGGGGAGAGAGGACCCAGTACTTC
-	TRBJ2-5	-	TRBV29-1	CSVEWDEKLRGQETQYF	TGCAGCGTTGAATGGGACGAAAAGTTGAGGGGACAAGAGACCCAGTACTTC
few	TRBJ2-5	-	TRBV28	CASSGRTQQETQYF	TGTGCCAGCAGTGGACGGACCCAACAAGAGACCCAGTACTTC
-	TRBJ2-7	-	TRBV6-6	CASSTGGQGRQEAQYF	TGTGCCAGCTCGACGGGGGGTCAGGGGAGACAAGAGGCCCAGTACTTC
-	TRBJ1-1	-	TRBV5-1	CASSLVAGPTGTEAFF	TGCGCCAGCAGCTTGGTTGCAGGTCCCACGGGGACTGAAGCTTTCTTT
many	TRBJ2-7	TRBD2	TRBV9	CASSVAGLAGTYEQYF	TGTGCCAGCAGCGTAGCAGGGCTAGCGGGGACCTACGAGCAGTACTTC
-	TRBJ2-3	TRBD1	TRBV20-1	CSARDNSGTGSADTQYF	TGCAGTGCTAGAGATAACTCCGGGACAGGGTCTGCAGATACGCAGTATTTT
-	TRBJ2-3	-	TRBV18	CASSPIVGDTQYF	TGTGCCAGCTCACCGATCGTAGGGGATACGCAGTATTTT
few	TRBJ1-3	-	TRBV7-2	CASSLGSGTGNTIYF	TGTGCCAGCAGCTTAGGGTCGGGGACCGGAAACACCATATATTTT
-	TRBJ2-1	TRBD2	TRBV7-9	CASSLGGRARNEQFF	TGTGCCAGCAGCTTAGGCGGGAGGGCCAGGAATGAGCAGTTCTTC
-	TRBJ2-4	-	TRBV7-2	CASSFWRLAKNIQYF	TGTGCCAGCAGCTTCTGGAGACTAGCCAAAAACATTCAGTACTTC
-	TRBJ1-5	-	TRBV5-5	CASSPLVGQGNQPQHF	TGTGCCAGCAGCCCCCTCGTGGGGCAGGGGAATCAGCCCCAGCATTTT
-	TRBJ2-7	-	TRBV7-9	CASSSGIHGTPYEQYF	TGTGCCAGCAGCTCGGGGATTCACGGGACACCGTACGAGCAGTACTTC
-	TRBJ2-5	-	TRBV6-6	CASSERERETQYF	TGTGCCAGCAGCGAAAGGGAGAGGGAGACCCAGTACTTC
-	TRBJ2-4	-	TRBV28	CASSLSGPRGIQYF	TGTGCCAGCAGTTTATCGGGCCCGCGGGGCATTCAGTACTTC
-	TRBJ1-1	-	TRBV10-3	CAIKQRGQNTEAFF	TGTGCCATCAAACAACGGGGGCAGAACACTGAAGCTTTCTTT
-	TRBJ2-3	-	TRBV7-2	CASSSWADTQYF	TGTGCCAGCAGCTCTTGGGCAGATACGCAGTATTTT
-	TRBJ2-4	TRBD2	TRBV20-1	CSAPTPAGEQYF	TGCAGTGCGCCGACACCGGCGGGAGAGCAGTACTTC
many	TRBJ2-1	-	TRBV7-2	CASSLNSARGRREQFF	TGTGCCAGCAGCTTAAACAGCGCCCGAGGCCGACGTGAGCAGTTCTTC